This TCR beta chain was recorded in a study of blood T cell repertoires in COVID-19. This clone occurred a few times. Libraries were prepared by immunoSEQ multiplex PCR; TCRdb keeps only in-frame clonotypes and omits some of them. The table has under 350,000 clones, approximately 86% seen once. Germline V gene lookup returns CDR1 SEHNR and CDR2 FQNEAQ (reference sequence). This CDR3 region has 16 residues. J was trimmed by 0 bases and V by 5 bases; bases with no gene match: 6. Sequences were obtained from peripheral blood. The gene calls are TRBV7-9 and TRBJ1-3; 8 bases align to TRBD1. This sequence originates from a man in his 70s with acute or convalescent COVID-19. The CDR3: CASSRQGQSSGNTIYF. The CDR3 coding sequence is TGTGCCAGCAGCCGACAGGGGCAAAGCTCTGGAAACACCATATATTTT.